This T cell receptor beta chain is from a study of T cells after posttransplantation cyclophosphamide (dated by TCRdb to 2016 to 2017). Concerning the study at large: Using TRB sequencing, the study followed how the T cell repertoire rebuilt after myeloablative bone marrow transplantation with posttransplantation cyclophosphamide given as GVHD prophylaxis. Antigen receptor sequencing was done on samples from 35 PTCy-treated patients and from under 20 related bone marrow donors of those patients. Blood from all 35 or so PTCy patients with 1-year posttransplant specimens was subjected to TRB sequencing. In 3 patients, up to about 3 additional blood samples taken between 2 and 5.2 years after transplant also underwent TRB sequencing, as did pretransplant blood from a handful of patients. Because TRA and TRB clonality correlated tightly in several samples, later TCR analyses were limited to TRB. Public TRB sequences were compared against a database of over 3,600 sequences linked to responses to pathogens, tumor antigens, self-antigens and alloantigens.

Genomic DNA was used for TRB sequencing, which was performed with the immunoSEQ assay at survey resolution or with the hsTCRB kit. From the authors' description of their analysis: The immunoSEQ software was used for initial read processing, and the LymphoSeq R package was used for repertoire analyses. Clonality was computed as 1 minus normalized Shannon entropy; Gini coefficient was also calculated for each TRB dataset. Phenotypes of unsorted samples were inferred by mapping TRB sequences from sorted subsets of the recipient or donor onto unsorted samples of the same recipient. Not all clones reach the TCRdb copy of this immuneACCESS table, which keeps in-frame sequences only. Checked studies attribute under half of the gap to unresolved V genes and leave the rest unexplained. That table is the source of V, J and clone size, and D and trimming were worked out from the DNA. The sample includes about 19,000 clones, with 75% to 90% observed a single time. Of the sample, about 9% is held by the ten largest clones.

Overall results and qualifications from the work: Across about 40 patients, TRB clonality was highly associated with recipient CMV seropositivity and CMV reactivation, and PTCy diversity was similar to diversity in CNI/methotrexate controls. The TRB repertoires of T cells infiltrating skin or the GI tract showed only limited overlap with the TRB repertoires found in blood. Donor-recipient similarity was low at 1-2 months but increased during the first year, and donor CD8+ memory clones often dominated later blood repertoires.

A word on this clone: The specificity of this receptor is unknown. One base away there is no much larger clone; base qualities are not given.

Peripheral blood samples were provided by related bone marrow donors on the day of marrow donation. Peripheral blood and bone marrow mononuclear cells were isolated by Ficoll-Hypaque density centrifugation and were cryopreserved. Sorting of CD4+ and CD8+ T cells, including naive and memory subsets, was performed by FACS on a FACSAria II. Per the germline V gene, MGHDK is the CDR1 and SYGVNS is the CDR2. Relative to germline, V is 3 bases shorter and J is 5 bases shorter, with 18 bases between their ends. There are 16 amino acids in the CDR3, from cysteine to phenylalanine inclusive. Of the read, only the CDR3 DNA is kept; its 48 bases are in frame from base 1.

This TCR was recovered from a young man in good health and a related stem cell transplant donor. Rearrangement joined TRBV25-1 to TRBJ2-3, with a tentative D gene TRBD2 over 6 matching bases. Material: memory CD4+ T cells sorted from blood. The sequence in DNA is TGTGCCAGCAGTGAGCAAAGGGACTCCTGGAAAGATACGCAGTATTTT. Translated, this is CASSEQRDSWKDTQYF.